The rows below give T cell receptor beta chains drawn from one sample of a study of T cell changes during pregnancy in multiple sclerosis. TCRdb keeps only in-frame clones here, not all; method: immunoSEQ multiplex PCR. The table has tens of thousands of clones, 94% seen once. The sample was peripheral blood, taken in the third trimester of pregnancy. Every receptor here comes from a female donor with multiple sclerosis, enrolled in a pregnancy study. The CDR3 runs from the conserved cysteine through the conserved F or W. D genes are given only for firm matches. Size is omitted from some rows. Given values are once, few, many or a class for expanded clones.

CDR3nt: TGTGCCAGCGCCCCTGGGACAGCGAACACTGAAGCTTTCTTT
CDR3aa: CASAPGTANTEAFF
d_gene: TRBD1
abundance: NA
v_gene: TRBV2
j_gene: TRBJ1-1

CDR3nt: TGTGCCAGCAACAGGGGACGGGGCGGGGAGCTGTTTTTT
CDR3aa: CASNRGRGGELFF
d_gene: TRBD1
abundance: NA
v_gene: TRBV28
j_gene: TRBJ2-2

CDR3nt: TGTGCCAGTACCAAGACTAGCGGAGGTTCCTACAATGAGCAGTTCTTC
CDR3aa: CASTKTSGGSYNEQFF
d_gene: TRBD2
abundance: NA
v_gene: TRBV19
j_gene: TRBJ2-1

CDR3nt: TGTGCCAGCAGGCCCCCCGGGACAGGGCAAGAGACCCAGTACTTC
CDR3aa: CASRPPGTGQETQYF
d_gene: TRBD1
abundance: NA
v_gene: TRBV18
j_gene: TRBJ2-5

CDR3nt: TGTGCCAGCGGGGACAGGGGGTCGGAGACCCAGTACTTC
CDR3aa: CASGDRGSETQYF
d_gene: TRBD1
abundance: NA
v_gene: TRBV6-1
j_gene: TRBJ2-5

CDR3nt: TGTGCCAGCAGACGGGACAGAGCTAACTATGGCTACACCTTC
CDR3aa: CASRRDRANYGYTF
d_gene: TRBD1
abundance: NA
v_gene: TRBV27
j_gene: TRBJ1-2

CDR3nt: TGCAGCGTTAGAGGAACCAATGAGCAGTTCTTC
CDR3aa: CSVRGTNEQFF
d_gene: NA
abundance: NA
v_gene: TRBV29-1
j_gene: TRBJ2-1

CDR3nt: TGTGCCACCAGCAGAGATCTTATAGGGGGATGGGACTCCTACGAGCAGTACTTC
CDR3aa: CATSRDLIGGWDSYEQYF
d_gene: NA
abundance: NA
v_gene: TRBV15
j_gene: TRBJ2-7

CDR3nt: TGTGCCAGCTCACCTACCGGGACAGTTCCTAACTATGGCTACACCTTC
CDR3aa: CASSPTGTVPNYGYTF
d_gene: TRBD1
abundance: NA
v_gene: TRBV18
j_gene: TRBJ1-2

CDR3nt: TGTGCCTGGAGGGCGCAGGGGAACACTGAAGCTTTCTTT
CDR3aa: CAWRAQGNTEAFF
d_gene: NA
abundance: NA
v_gene: TRBV30
j_gene: TRBJ1-1

CDR3nt: TGTGCCAGCAGCAGACGGGGACAGGGTCAGGGCTACACCTTC
CDR3aa: CASSRRGQGQGYTF
d_gene: TRBD1
abundance: few
v_gene: TRBV2
j_gene: TRBJ1-2

CDR3nt: TGTGCCAGCAGTCCGACACTGCTCACTGAAGCTTTCTTT
CDR3aa: CASSPTLLTEAFF
d_gene: NA
abundance: few
v_gene: TRBV2
j_gene: TRBJ1-1

CDR3nt: TGTGCCAGCAGGGCCGGGCAAGAGACCCAGTACTTC
CDR3aa: CASRAGQETQYF
d_gene: NA
abundance: NA
v_gene: TRBV28
j_gene: TRBJ2-5

CDR3nt: TGTGCCAGCAGCTCCCTCAGGGTCGGCCCACGTCGATACAATGAGCAGTTCTTC
CDR3aa: CASSSLRVGPRRYNEQFF
d_gene: NA
abundance: NA
v_gene: TRBV11-2
j_gene: TRBJ2-1

CDR3nt: TGCGCCAGCAGCTTGGCCTCAGGACAGGTCGGCCTAGGGACTGGAAACACCATATATTTT
CDR3aa: CASSLASGQVGLGTGNTIYF
d_gene: TRBD1
abundance: few
v_gene: TRBV5-1
j_gene: TRBJ1-3

CDR3nt: TGTGCCAGCAGTTACGGAGCCGCTAGCACAGATACGCAGTATTTT
CDR3aa: CASSYGAASTDTQYF
d_gene: NA
abundance: NA
v_gene: TRBV27
j_gene: TRBJ2-3

CDR3nt: TGTGCCAGCAGCTTAGTAGGCAGGGGAAGTATAGAGACCCAGTACTTC
CDR3aa: CASSLVGRGSIETQYF
d_gene: NA
abundance: NA
v_gene: TRBV7-2
j_gene: TRBJ2-5

CDR3nt: TGTGCCAGCCGCTTGGGGGCCAGGACCGGGGCAGATACGCAGTATTTT
CDR3aa: CASRLGARTGADTQYF
d_gene: NA
abundance: NA
v_gene: TRBV27
j_gene: TRBJ2-3

CDR3nt: TGTGCCAGCAGTGAGGACAGGGGGGTCGATGAGCAGTTCTTC
CDR3aa: CASSEDRGVDEQFF
d_gene: TRBD1
abundance: NA
v_gene: TRBV2
j_gene: TRBJ2-1

CDR3nt: TGTGCCAGCAGCCCATTAGCGGGAGGACGGGCAGATACGCAGTATTTT
CDR3aa: CASSPLAGGRADTQYF
d_gene: TRBD2
abundance: NA
v_gene: TRBV11-2
j_gene: TRBJ2-3

CDR3nt: TGTGCCAGTAGTTTCACCGGGACAGGCTACAATGAGCAGTTCTTC
CDR3aa: CASSFTGTGYNEQFF
d_gene: TRBD1
abundance: NA
v_gene: TRBV19
j_gene: TRBJ2-1

CDR3nt: TGCAGCGCTGCGACTTCAAATGAAAAACTGTTTTTT
CDR3aa: CSAATSNEKLFF
d_gene: NA
abundance: NA
v_gene: TRBV29-1
j_gene: TRBJ1-4

CDR3nt: TGTGCCAGCAGTTACTCAGGGGGTCAGGCTGAAGCTTTCTTT
CDR3aa: CASSYSGGQAEAFF
d_gene: NA
abundance: NA
v_gene: TRBV6-5
j_gene: TRBJ1-1

CDR3nt: TGTGCCAGCAGGGAGGGACTAGCGGACATCTACGAGCAGTACTTC
CDR3aa: CASREGLADIYEQYF
d_gene: TRBD2
abundance: NA
v_gene: TRBV7-2
j_gene: TRBJ2-7

CDR3nt: TGTGCCAGCAGTTTGGGTGTCCGGGGAGAGACCCAGTACTTC
CDR3aa: CASSLGVRGETQYF
d_gene: NA
abundance: NA
v_gene: TRBV27
j_gene: TRBJ2-5

CDR3nt: TGTGCCAGCAGTTTGCTAGCGAAGGAGCAGTACTTC
CDR3aa: CASSLLAKEQYF
d_gene: NA
abundance: NA
v_gene: TRBV28
j_gene: TRBJ2-7

CDR3nt: TGTGCCGTAGATGGGACAGTCACCGGGGAGCTGTTTTTT
CDR3aa: CAVDGTVTGELFF
d_gene: TRBD1
abundance: NA
v_gene: TRBV25-1
j_gene: TRBJ2-2

CDR3nt: TGTGCCAGCAGTTCCCCCGGACAGGGGGCCTACGAGCAGTACTTC
CDR3aa: CASSSPGQGAYEQYF
d_gene: TRBD1
abundance: NA
v_gene: TRBV25-1
j_gene: TRBJ2-7

CDR3nt: TGTGCCAGCAGCTCTCGACTAGCGGGAGCTGTAAAGTCGTCCGAGCAGTACTTC
CDR3aa: CASSSRLAGAVKSSEQYF
d_gene: TRBD2
abundance: NA
v_gene: TRBV11-2
j_gene: TRBJ2-7

CDR3nt: TGCGCCAGCAGCCCGGACAGGGGAATCCAGCCCCAGCATTTT
CDR3aa: CASSPDRGIQPQHF
d_gene: TRBD1
abundance: NA
v_gene: TRBV4-1
j_gene: TRBJ1-5

CDR3nt: TGTGCCTCCTCTCGCGCGAACACTGAAGCTTTCTTT
CDR3aa: CASSRANTEAFF
d_gene: NA
abundance: NA
v_gene: TRBV30
j_gene: TRBJ1-1

CDR3nt: TGTGCCAGCAGTCAAGCGGGAGGGCCGGATGAGCAGTTCTTC
CDR3aa: CASSQAGGPDEQFF
d_gene: TRBD2
abundance: NA
v_gene: TRBV6-4
j_gene: TRBJ2-1

CDR3nt: TGCGCCAGCAGTGAGGTAATTCACGGGAACACCGGGGAGCTGTTTTTT
CDR3aa: CASSEVIHGNTGELFF
d_gene: NA
abundance: few
v_gene: TRBV10-1
j_gene: TRBJ2-2

CDR3nt: TGTGCCAGCAGAAGGGACTTGACCTTCTACGAGCAGTACTTC
CDR3aa: CASRRDLTFYEQYF
d_gene: NA
abundance: NA
v_gene: TRBV6-1
j_gene: TRBJ2-7

CDR3nt: TGTGCCAGCAGTTCCCCGGGGACAAACTACGAGCAGTACTTC
CDR3aa: CASSSPGTNYEQYF
d_gene: NA
abundance: NA
v_gene: TRBV5-6
j_gene: TRBJ2-7

CDR3nt: TGTGCCAGCAGTTTATCTAGCGGGAGGGCCGGGGAGCAGTTCTTC
CDR3aa: CASSLSSGRAGEQFF
d_gene: TRBD2
abundance: once
v_gene: TRBV27
j_gene: TRBJ2-1

CDR3nt: TGTGCCAGCAGCTCCGGGACTAGCGGGATGAGAGATACGCAGTATTTT
CDR3aa: CASSSGTSGMRDTQYF
d_gene: TRBD2
abundance: once
v_gene: TRBV7-9
j_gene: TRBJ2-3

CDR3nt: TGCGCCAGCAGCCAAAGGACTAGCGGCTACAATGAGCAGTTCTTC
CDR3aa: CASSQRTSGYNEQFF
d_gene: TRBD2
abundance: NA
v_gene: TRBV4-1
j_gene: TRBJ2-1

CDR3nt: TGTGCCAGCAGCGGGGGACAGGGGCCCACCGGGGAGCTGTTTTTT
CDR3aa: CASSGGQGPTGELFF
d_gene: TRBD1
abundance: NA
v_gene: TRBV9
j_gene: TRBJ2-2

CDR3nt: TGTGCCAGCAGTTTACGGACAGCAAATCAGCCCCAGCATTTT
CDR3aa: CASSLRTANQPQHF
d_gene: NA
abundance: NA
v_gene: TRBV28
j_gene: TRBJ1-5

CDR3nt: TGTGCCAGCAGCTCCGATGGGACAGGGAAACAGCCCCAGCATTTT
CDR3aa: CASSSDGTGKQPQHF
d_gene: TRBD1
abundance: NA
v_gene: TRBV7-6
j_gene: TRBJ1-5

CDR3nt: TGTGCCTGGAGTACGGGAGGGTGGACCGGGGAGCTGTTTTTT
CDR3aa: CAWSTGGWTGELFF
d_gene: TRBD2
abundance: NA
v_gene: TRBV30
j_gene: TRBJ2-2

CDR3nt: TGTGCCAGCAGCGCCCGACTAGCGGGAGTCCTCGGGGAGCTGTTTTTT
CDR3aa: CASSARLAGVLGELFF
d_gene: TRBD2
abundance: once
v_gene: TRBV9
j_gene: TRBJ2-2

CDR3nt: TGTGCCAGCAGCTCGCCGGGAAAGGGTAATGAGCAGTTCTTC
CDR3aa: CASSSPGKGNEQFF
d_gene: NA
abundance: NA
v_gene: TRBV6-6
j_gene: TRBJ2-1

CDR3nt: TGTGCCAGTACTGGCCGGGACAGGGGGCGGAATACTGAAGCTTTCTTT
CDR3aa: CASTGRDRGRNTEAFF
d_gene: TRBD1
abundance: NA
v_gene: TRBV19
j_gene: TRBJ1-1

CDR3nt: TGTGCCAGCAGCCAGGGACAGAACGAGCAGTACTTC
CDR3aa: CASSQGQNEQYF
d_gene: TRBD1
abundance: NA
v_gene: TRBV4-2
j_gene: TRBJ2-7

CDR3nt: TGTGCCAGCAGCCGAGTGCAGGGGGATGAAAAACTGTTTTTT
CDR3aa: CASSRVQGDEKLFF
d_gene: TRBD1
abundance: NA
v_gene: TRBV7-2
j_gene: TRBJ1-4

CDR3nt: TGCGCCAGCAGCGCGGACAGAAGTGTAGGGCAGTATTTT
CDR3aa: CASSADRSVGQYF
d_gene: NA
abundance: NA
v_gene: TRBV5-1
j_gene: TRBJ2-3

CDR3nt: TGCGCCAGCAGCCAATCGGCAGGGGGCGCTGGCTACACCTTC
CDR3aa: CASSQSAGGAGYTF
d_gene: TRBD1
abundance: NA
v_gene: TRBV4-3
j_gene: TRBJ1-2

CDR3nt: TGTGCCAGTCGGGACTCCTACGAGCAGTACTTC
CDR3aa: CASRDSYEQYF
d_gene: NA
abundance: NA
v_gene: TRBV19
j_gene: TRBJ2-7

CDR3nt: TGCGCCAGCAGCCAAGAGCTAGCGGTATCCTACGAGCAGTACTTC
CDR3aa: CASSQELAVSYEQYF
d_gene: TRBD2
abundance: few
v_gene: TRBV4-1
j_gene: TRBJ2-7

CDR3nt: TGCGCCAGCAGCCAACAGGTACAGGGAACAGATACGCAGTATTTT
CDR3aa: CASSQQVQGTDTQYF
d_gene: NA
abundance: NA
v_gene: TRBV4-1
j_gene: TRBJ2-3

CDR3nt: TGTGCCAGTAGTACCGTCTCTTATCAGCCCCAGCATTTT
CDR3aa: CASSTVSYQPQHF
d_gene: NA
abundance: few
v_gene: TRBV19
j_gene: TRBJ1-5

CDR3nt: TGTGCCAGCAGTGACCCCTCACCCTCCGAGGGTGGCAATGAGCAGTTCTTC
CDR3aa: CASSDPSPSEGGNEQFF
d_gene: NA
abundance: once
v_gene: TRBV2
j_gene: TRBJ2-1

CDR3nt: TGCGCCAGCAGCCAAGTGTTTATACAGGGGATAACAACTAATGAAAAACTGTTTTTT
CDR3aa: CASSQVFIQGITTNEKLFF
d_gene: TRBD1
abundance: NA
v_gene: TRBV4-1
j_gene: TRBJ1-4

CDR3nt: TGTGCCAGCAATCGGGAGGGAATGATCTACGAGCAGTACTTC
CDR3aa: CASNREGMIYEQYF
d_gene: TRBD2
abundance: NA
v_gene: TRBV2
j_gene: TRBJ2-7

CDR3nt: TGCGCCAGCAGCGGCGGGACTAGCGGGTCAGATACGCAGTATTTT
CDR3aa: CASSGGTSGSDTQYF
d_gene: TRBD2
abundance: NA
v_gene: TRBV5-1
j_gene: TRBJ2-3

CDR3nt: TGTGCCAGCAGCTTTTCAAGCGGGAGGTCCCAGGGGCAGTACTTC
CDR3aa: CASSFSSGRSQGQYF
d_gene: TRBD2
abundance: once
v_gene: TRBV7-9
j_gene: TRBJ2-7

CDR3nt: TGTGCCAGCAGTCTCGCGGGTGATCAGCCCCAGCATTTT
CDR3aa: CASSLAGDQPQHF
d_gene: NA
abundance: NA
v_gene: TRBV27
j_gene: TRBJ1-5

CDR3nt: TGTGCCAGCAGTGCCGGGGCGGGACCGAGCACAGATACGCAGTATTTT
CDR3aa: CASSAGAGPSTDTQYF
d_gene: NA
abundance: NA
v_gene: TRBV2
j_gene: TRBJ2-3